This TCR beta chain was recorded in a study of shared clonotypes between healthy human individuals. Study as a whole: A donor's plate count was three for CD4 naive and three for CD4 memory; CD8 naive had two and CD8 memory one.

Regarding the study as a whole: Naive subsets generally had larger estimated richness than memory subsets.

Of note for this clone: Its antigen is unknown.

The CDR3 spans 16 residues. Every subset's genomic DNA went evenly onto several immunoSEQ plates. Authors' methods: ImmunoSEQ output held junction-only sequences without quality scores, so filtering differed. Only in-frame clones appear in the TCRdb table, and some are missing; sequencing was by immunoSEQ multiplex PCR. Clonal size and the V and J genes are those of that table, whereas D and trimming came from the DNA. The sample lists millions of clones, 90% to 95% seen once, with 0.1% to 0.15% in the top ten. This TCR was sampled from a man between 18 and 29 years old in good health. The sequencing sample was made of naive CD4+ T cells sorted from blood. Subset reported: CD45RA+ positively selected. V is TRBV21-1 and J is TRBJ1-2; TRBD1 reflects the table's D call only, with no check against the DNA. TRBV21-1 is recorded as a pseudogene. CDR3 coding DNA: TGTGCCAGCAGCAAGGGTGACAGGGCACCAATTGATGGCTACACCTTC. Translated, it gives CASSKGDRAPIDGYTF.